Below are 15 T cell receptor beta chains sequenced from a single sample in a study of blood T cell repertoires in COVID-19. Repertoires were generated with immunoSEQ multiplex PCR, while TCRdb's copy carries only in-frame clones and drops some. The sample contains approximately 300,000 clones, roughly nine tenths of which appear only once. The sequencing input was peripheral blood. Receptors originate from a man in his late teens or twenties with active or convalescent COVID-19.

This chain connects TRBV5-6 to TRBJ2-7, with D unclear. This CDR3 has 16 amino acids. From germline, CDR1 is SGHDT and CDR2 YYEEEE. V lost 2 bases, J lost 4 bases, and 19 bases lay in between. The CDR3 nucleotides are TGTGCCAGCAGCTTTCGATACGGCGGTTACTCGTACGAGCAGTACTTC. This gives the protein CASSFRYGGYSYEQYF.

The chain recombines TRBV5-4 with TRBJ1-2; 8 bases line up with TRBD1. CDR3 length: 14 residues. Germline CDR1 and CDR2: SGHNT and YYREEE (reference sequence). The junction had 6 bases not matched to a gene; V was cut back by 0 bases and J by 8 bases. The chain's CDR3 is CASSLGQGLGGYTF. CDR3 coding DNA: TGTGCCAGCAGCTTGGGACAGGGGTTAGGAGGCTACACCTTC.

The chain couples TRBV11-2 to TRBJ2-7, with 10 bases aligning to TRBD2. CDR1 and CDR2 from the germline V gene are SGHAT and FQNNGV. This CDR3 has 17 residues. V dropped 5 bases and J dropped 4; count of bases not matched to a gene: 14. In DNA, the CDR3 is TGTGCCAGCAGCGACCCTCCAGCGGGAGGGCCCTCTTACGAGCAGTACTTC. Translated: CASSDPPAGGPSYEQYF.

The rearrangement links TRBV2 to TRBJ1-5; the D gene is possibly TRBD1 (5 bases). The CDR3 has 15 residues. The V gene's germline CDR1 is SNHLY and CDR2 FYNNEI. With 7 bases removed from V and 7 bases from J, the gap between germline ends came to 20 bases. The CDR3 loop is CASTLQGASGQPQHF. DNA for the CDR3: TGTGCCAGCACCCTACAAGGGGCCAGCGGGCAGCCCCAGCATTTT.

The genes are TRBV2 and TRBJ1-5, with 9 bases fitting TRBD1. In germline, CDR1 is SNHLY, CDR2 FYNNEI. The CDR3 is 14 amino acids. V shed 10 bases and J 1 base; nucleotides not matched to a gene: 5. CDR3 in DNA: TGTGCCACGTCGGGACAGGGAAGCAATCAGCCCCAGCATTTT. Residues: CATSGQGSNQPQHF.

The chain recombines TRBV7-6 with TRBJ2-2, with 7 positions matching TRBD1. V lost 5 bases to trimming and J lost 6 bases; unmatched junction nucleotides: 3. The CDR3 contains 13 residues. Per germline, CDR1 SGHVS and CDR2 FNYEAQ. The CDR3 DNA reads as TGTGCCAGCAGCAGACAGGGTTCCGGGGAGCTGTTTTTT. This translates into CASSRQGSGELFF.

The gene calls are TRBV2 and TRBJ1-6; 7 nucleotides align to TRBD1. From germline, CDR1 is SNHLY and CDR2 FYNNEI. This CDR3 region has 15 residues. With V trimmed by 7 bases and J by 2 bases, 5 bases remained unmatched. The CDR3 coding sequence is TGTGCCAGCAAGAAGGGACAGACCTATAATTCACCCCTCCACTTT. Protein sequence: CASKKGQTYNSPLHF.

This clone was detected only a few times. V and J are TRBV7-9 and TRBJ1-6; a weak D match, TRBD1 (6 bases). The CDR3 is made up of 14 amino acids. The germline V gene has CDR1 SEHNR and CDR2 FQNEAQ (reference sequence). Trimming took off 5 bases at V and 8 bases at J, with 13 bases between the two ends. The CDR3 sequence is CASSRGQLYSPLHF. The DNA of the CDR3 is TGTGCCAGCAGCCGCGGACAGCTTTATTCACCCCTCCACTTT.

The J gene is TRBJ2-5, the V gene TRBV28; D gene uncertain. V lost 5 bases and J lost 1, with 20 bases in between. The CDR3 totals 17 residues. CDR1 MDHEN and CDR2 SYDVKM come from the germline V gene. Written as DNA, the CDR3 is TGTGCCAGCAGTCCCAACTGGAGCGCATACCGCCAAGAGACCCAGTACTTC. This gives the protein CASSPNWSAYRQETQYF.

V and J are TRBV29-1 and TRBJ1-2; D possibly corresponds to TRBD1 (5 bases). CDR3 length equals 15 residues. CDR1 is SQVTM and CDR2 is ANQGSEA in the germline V gene. The V end was cut by 4 bases, the J end by 5 bases, with 20 bases between. CDR3 loop: CSVVWGDRAEYGYTF. DNA for the CDR3: TGCAGCGTTGTATGGGGGGACCGGGCCGAATATGGCTACACCTTC.

The chain combines TRBV27 with TRBJ2-7; tentatively, D is TRBD1 (5 bases). This CDR3 region has 16 residues. Germline V gene data show CDR1 as MNHEY and CDR2 as SMNVEV (reference sequence). The V end was cut by 4 bases, the J end by 7 bases, with 23 bases between. The CDR3 protein is CASSSFQGSGFREQYF. For the CDR3, the DNA is TGTGCCAGCAGTTCCTTCCAGGGAAGTGGGTTCAGGGAGCAGTACTTC.

V is TRBV12-3 or TRBV12-4 and J is TRBJ2-3; D gene unclear. With 1 base removed from V and 6 bases from J, the gap between germline ends came to 5 bases. This CDR3 is built from 12 residues. The CDR3 DNA reads as TGTGCCAGCAGTTTAGACGGTGATACGCAGTATTTT. This encodes CASSLDGDTQYF.

The rearrangement links TRBV5-5 to TRBJ2-3; D perhaps matches TRBD1 (5 bases). CDR1 SGHKS and CDR2 YYEKEE come from the germline V gene (reference sequence). V lost 1 base to trimming and J lost 2 bases, with 11 bases between them. The CDR3 is made up of 15 amino acids. CDR3 nucleotides: TGTGCCAGCAGCTTGCTTGGCAGGGCCACAGATACGCAGTATTTT. This sequence encodes CASSLLGRATDTQYF.

The V gene is TRBV14, the J gene TRBJ2-7; TRBD1 might be the D (6 bases). Per the germline V gene, CDR1 is SGHDN and CDR2 is FVKESK. The CDR3 runs 15 residues. The V gene lost 0 bases and the J gene lost 3 bases, with 12 bases spanning the gap. This CDR3 is CASSQDRGQNYEQYF. In DNA form, the CDR3 reads TGTGCCAGCAGCCAAGATCGTGGACAGAACTACGAGCAGTACTTC.

This chain connects TRBV10-2 to TRBJ2-7, with 8 positions matching TRBD2. Germline V gives CDR1 WSHSY, CDR2 SAAADI. V was pared by 6 bases and J by 4 bases, with 5 bases of the junction left unmatched. This CDR3 comprises 13 residues. CDR3 loop: CASSEAGDYEQYF. The CDR3 DNA reads as TGCGCCAGCAGCGAAGCGGGGGATTACGAGCAGTACTTC.